This T cell receptor (beta chain) emerged from a study of blood T cell repertoires in COVID-19. Turning to the study itself: Material from acute and convalescent COVID-19 was sourced from the United States, Italy and Spain. T cells, B-cell-depleted T cells, or PBMCs provided the cDNA or gDNA that served as material.

In the authors' methods: Nucleated cell counts were estimated from reference gene primer amplification. Profiling relied on immunoSEQ multiplex PCR, and the TCRdb table lists in-frame clones only, not all of them. V and J calls and clone size come straight from that table; D and trimming were deduced from the DNA. The table shows 250,000 or so clones, with approximately 80% occurring only once. Trimming pared 0 bases from V and 0 bases from J, leaving 13 bases between. This CDR3 region has 17 residues. Germline V gene lookup returns CDR1 SGHRS and CDR2 YFSETQ. J is TRBJ1-3 and V is TRBV5-1; D is possibly TRBD1 (5 bases). The clonotype was recovered from a woman in her sixties with active or convalescent COVID-19. What was sequenced was peripheral blood. Written as DNA, the CDR3 is TGCGCCAGCAGCTTGGTCGGCACCGGGGGCTCTGGAAACACCATATATTTT. Amino acids: CASSLVGTGGSGNTIYF. Supplemented by reference TRBV5-1 and TRBJ1-3, the full variable domain reads KAGVTQTPRYLIKTRGQQVTLSCSPISGHRSVSWYQQTPGQGLQFLFEYFSETQRNKGNFPGRFSGRQFSNSRSEMNVSTLELGDSALYLCASSLVGTGGSGNTIYFGEGSWLTVV.